This T cell receptor beta chain derives from a study of T cells in Graves' hyperthyroidism and ophthalmopathy. Broader study findings: With a median lead of around 6.7 months before onset, the model predicted ophthalmopathy. Among clonotypes expanded in thyroid above 0.001, most were also found in blood.

Points on this clonotype: Its antigen is not known.

Germline loops: CDR1 DFQATT, CDR2 SNEGSKA (reference sequence). The ends were cut back, 0 bases at V and 4 bases at J, with 10 bases in the middle. The CDR3 is made up of 15 amino acids. It was RNA transcripts that yielded the amplified TCR beta CDR3 regions. HTBI primers were employed in a first-round RT-PCR of the TCR CDR3. TCRdb re-called the multiplex PCR reads with MiXCR, one entry per CDR3 protein. The table has under 350,000 distinct CDR3 sequences, roughly 15% seen once. Patients having uncontrolled infection, another autoimmune disease, pregnancy or lactation were not included. The sample was blood. This TCR derives from a woman aged 40 to 50 with Graves' ophthalmopathy. The rearrangement links TRBV20-1 to TRBJ2-6; D remains unclear. The CDR3 region has the DNA TGCAGTGCTAGAGACGCCCCCTCCGGGGCCAACGTCCTGACTTTC. It codes for CSARDAPSGANVLTF.